The entry below gives a single T cell receptor beta chain sequence along with its context. Its specificity is unknown. Relative to the germline gene, one junction end is altered; a read error may explain this. Looked up from germline, CDR1 is SEHNR and CDR2 is FQNEAQ (reference sequence). The CDR3 spans 15 residues. Primers: 60 Vbeta forward and 13 Jbeta reverse. Clones were sequenced by immunoSEQ multiplex PCR, and TCRdb holds only the in-frame ones, with some missing. Found here are about 190,000 clones, less than 85% of them singletons; the top ten hold approximately 4.8%. This sample was included in a study of cytomegalovirus exposure and HLA in healthy donors. Study results and limitations: The authors listed 164 TCR beta chains as cytomegalovirus-associated. Differences between HLA loci emerged in a later analysis of TCR association rates, with DRB1 most and HLA-C fewest.

This sequence was found in a young man in good health and CMV-seropositive. The chain couples TRBV7-9 to TRBJ1-3, with D possibly TRBD1 on 6 matching bases. The sequenced sample consisted of PBMCs. CDR3 DNA sequence: TGTTCCAGCAGCTCGGACAGACTCTCTGGAAACACCATATATTTT. Its translation: CSSSSDRLSGNTIYF. The variable domain in full, completed from reference TRBV7-9 and TRBJ1-3, reads DTGVSQNPRHKITKRGQNVTFRCDPISEHNRLYWYRQTLGQGPEFLTYFQNEAQLEKSRLLSDRFSAERPKGSFSTLEIQRTEQGDSAMYLCSSSSDRLSGNTIYFGEGSWLTVV.